The clone carrying this TCR beta chain was detected ten times or more. Its antigen is unidentified. TCRdb called the 5' RACE reads again in MiXCR, with one record for every CDR3 protein. The sample includes 200,000 to 300,000 distinct CDR3 sequences, approximately 6.7% of them seen just once. The data are from a study of T cells after yellow fever vaccination. Study results and limitations: Abundant bulk-derived clonotypes could contaminate FACS-sorted repertoires.

This specimen consisted of CD4+ T cells sorted from PBMCs, obtained on the day of the yellow fever booster vaccination. This receptor was taken from a man aged 25 to 40 who received the YFV17D yellow fever vaccine.

In nucleotides, the CDR3 is TGCAGCGTCCTTCGGGGGGGAGGGCCCTACAATGAGCAGTTCTTC. This codes for CSVLRGGGPYNEQFF. The chain couples TRBV29-1 to TRBJ2-1; 8 nucleotides match TRBD2. Germline V gene lookup returns CDR1 SQVTM and CDR2 ANQGSEA. The CDR3 extends over 15 amino acids. V lost 6 bases and J lost 2; bases outside the gene matches: 9.